Reported below is one T cell receptor (beta chain). This clone appeared once. The antigen it recognizes is unknown. Base qualities are not recorded, but no much larger clone differs from it by a single base. TCRbeta CDR3 regions were amplified from genomic DNA using the immunoSEQ Assay, a bias-controlled multiplex PCR. On the study's bioinformatics: The number of nucleated cells in each sample was estimated by amplification of reference gene primers within the assay. Sequence reads were collapsed and filtered to measure the absolute abundance of every unique TCRbeta CDR3 rearrangement. For each sample, productive Simpson clonality was calculated by taking the square root of Simpson's diversity index across productive rearrangements. TCRdb holds this immuneACCESS table with in-frame rearrangements only. Some clones are missing; in checked studies, unresolved V genes explain under half, and the rest has no known cause. The DNA gave D and trimming, while V, J and clone size come from that table. The sample table records 200,000 to 250,000 clones; 70% to 90% of these occur just once. The ten largest clones capture about 2.2% of the sample.

Cut back by 5 bases and 2 bases, the V and J ends lie 16 bases apart. CDR1 is given as MNHEY and CDR2 as SVGEGT, both from the germline V gene. Including cysteine and phenylalanine, the CDR3 has 15 amino acids. The CDR3 DNA has 45 bases and is translated from base 1. Whole blood was collected in K2EDTA tubes by collaborating institutions according to the institutions' own protocols. Collaborator samples were shipped for TCRbeta analysis as frozen whole blood, isolated PBMCs, or DNA extracted from either sample type. This specimen comes from a study of blood T cell repertoires in COVID-19 (dated by TCRdb to the early 2020s). About the full investigation: The collaborator samples originated in the United States, Italy and Spain and spanned the acute and convalescent phases of COVID-19. The material from the prospective study consisted of cDNA or gDNA derived from T cells, B-cell-depleted T cells, or PBMCs. Deeply sampled blood TCRbeta repertoires from subjects exposed to, actively infected with, or recovered from COVID-19 were included in the dataset. The repertoires were made available in a free public database intended to serve as a resource for research on the immune response to SARS-CoV-2. Samples came from the ongoing ImmuneRACE study (first 160 participants) plus 1,254 subjects from 6 global collaborators. Nearly every sample came with metadata listing a de-identified subject ID, COVID-19 status, age in years and sex. Where available, HLA class I and class II types were taken from metadata supplied by the sample provider and were not determined by assay-based typing.

The full study reports these points: How much clinical and demographic metadata was included differed by source and by participant, and the metadata was provided uncurated.

The V and J segments used are TRBV6-2 or TRBV6-3 and TRBJ2-7, and the D gene may be TRBD2, 5 bases matching. This sequence originates from a woman in her 50s with acute or convalescent COVID-19. Specimen: peripheral blood. The nucleotide sequence is TGTGCCAGCAGTCGGAACGGACTGGAGGCCTACGAGCAGTACTTC. It codes for CASSRNGLEAYEQYF.